Listed below are T cell receptor beta chains from one sample, sequenced in a study of cytomegalovirus exposure and HLA in healthy donors. The method was immunoSEQ multiplex PCR; TCRdb's version includes in-frame clones alone and lacks a portion of them. The specimen's table records around 76,000 clones. The sequenced sample consisted of PBMCs. The receptor set was obtained from a boy aged 5-17 years in good health and CMV-seronegative. Both conserved end residues are trimmed from each CDR3. Each record gives: V gene, CDR3 protein.

V: TRBV7-2
CDR3: ASSMGTGGYYEQY

V: TRBV19
CDR3: ASSIGARTGGEKLF

V: TRBV5-4
CDR3: ASSLAGGASGNTIY

V: TRBV30
CDR3: AWSTDSNTEAF

V: TRBV4-3
CDR3: ASSQDGAGAYNEQF

V: TRBV7-9
CDR3: ASSLSSSGIYEQY

V: TRBV9
CDR3: ASSFRSTDTQY

V: TRBV5-5
CDR3: ASSRDTNNEKLF

V: TRBV7-9
CDR3: ASSQSGTSGRATDTQY

V: TRBV7-2
CDR3: ASSLYRGVTEAF

V: TRBV7-9
CDR3: ASSPDTRYNSPLH

V: TRBV18
CDR3: ASSPRTQLIVRGYT

V: TRBV18
CDR3: ASSPRPETQY

V: TRBV5-1
CDR3: ASSVQSPDNEQF

V: TRBV14
CDR3: ASSPFTKQGKSEAF

V: TRBV30
CDR3: AWSGGGGTEAF

V: TRBV7-2
CDR3: ASSADRVNRGYT

V: TRBV11-2
CDR3: ASSFGQGNEQY

V: TRBV9
CDR3: ASSPSGTSNTGELF

V: TRBV20-1
CDR3: RGGAGEQY

V: TRBV9
CDR3: ATSLADQETQY

V: TRBV11-2
CDR3: ASSPPRGDDYGYT

V: TRBV4-2
CDR3: ASSQAGGLEGYT

V: TRBV10-3
CDR3: AISESPQGRETQY

V: TRBV9
CDR3: ASSVNRGSSYNEQF

V: TRBV6-5
CDR3: ASSSLLDRNYGYT

V: TRBV6-5
CDR3: ASSYGGTGRNYGYT

V: TRBV4-3
CDR3: ASSRDYSSYEQY

V: TRBV18
CDR3: ASSPDRASEKLF

V: TRBV14
CDR3: ASSPRMSVGTQY

V: TRBV27
CDR3: ASSTGSSYEQY

V: TRBV5-1
CDR3: ASSPDRGELKGYT

V: TRBV7-2
CDR3: ASSYHRGSAGNAF

V: TRBV6-6
CDR3: ASIVGRSGNTIY

V: TRBV19
CDR3: ASSIVGGGETQY

V: TRBV7-9
CDR3: ASSLRAEYNEQF

V: TRBV13
CDR3: ASSGQGVSYNEQF

V: TRBV10-3
CDR3: AISEKGNTQETQY

V: TRBV6-1
CDR3: ASARSNQPQH

V: TRBV19
CDR3: ASRERDRGNTEAF

V: TRBV6-4
CDR3: ASSEERGGNTEAF

V: TRBV30
CDR3: AWSALSGNSPLH

V: TRBV6-5
CDR3: ASSYAPGQGNTEAF

V: TRBV6-1
CDR3: ASSAHPIAETQY